This T cell receptor (beta chain) is drawn from a study of CD4 T cells in relation to SARS-CoV-2 and coronaviruses. About the research overall: TCR beta CDR3s were sequenced after roughly ten-day antigen culture of PBMCs. Study outcomes and limitations: Samples before the pandemic and after infection were not matched within any donor. No crossreactivity against non-spike viral proteins was tested here.

Profiling relied on immunoSEQ multiplex PCR, and the TCRdb table lists in-frame clones only, not all of them. This table holds 20,000 or so clones, roughly four fifths found once. Note on this clone: Antigen: not known.

Unexposed donor CD4+ T cells date from about 2011-2018, before the COVID-19 pandemic. The cells were cultured for 9 to 11 days before CD4+ T cells were isolated. As cell numbers allowed, unexposed-donor CD4+ T cells faced SARS-CoV-2 S/N and four cold-coronavirus spikes. Germline CDR1 reads WSHSY; CDR2 reads SAAADI. CDR3 length: 14 amino acids. V dropped 7 bases and J dropped 2 bases, with 15 bases sitting between them. The chain links TRBV10-2 to TRBJ2-7; possibly TRBD1 or TRBD2 for D (5 bases each). The source of this sequence is a human donor in good health. The sequenced sample was CD4+ T cells from PBMCs, cultured in vitro. The CDR3 nucleotides read TGCGCCAGCATACCGGGACCCGGGGCCTACGAGCAGTACTTC. Protein product: CASIPGPGAYEQYF.